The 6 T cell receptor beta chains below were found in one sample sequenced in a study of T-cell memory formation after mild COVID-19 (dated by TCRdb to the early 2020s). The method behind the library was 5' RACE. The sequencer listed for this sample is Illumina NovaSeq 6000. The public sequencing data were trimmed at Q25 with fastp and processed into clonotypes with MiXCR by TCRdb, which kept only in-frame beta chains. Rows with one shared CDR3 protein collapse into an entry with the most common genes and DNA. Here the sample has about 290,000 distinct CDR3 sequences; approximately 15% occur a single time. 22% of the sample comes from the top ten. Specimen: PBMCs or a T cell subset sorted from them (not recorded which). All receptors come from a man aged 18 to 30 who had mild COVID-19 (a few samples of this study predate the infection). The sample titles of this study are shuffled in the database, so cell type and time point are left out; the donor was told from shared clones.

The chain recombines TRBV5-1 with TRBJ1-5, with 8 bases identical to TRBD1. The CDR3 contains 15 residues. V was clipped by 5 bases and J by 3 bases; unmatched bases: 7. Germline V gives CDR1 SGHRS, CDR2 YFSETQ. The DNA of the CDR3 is TGCGCCAGCAGACCCGGGACAGGCATCAATCAGCCCCAGCATTTT. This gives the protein CASRPGTGINQPQHF.

The CDR3 loop reads CASSRSGETEAFF. CDR3 nucleotides: TGTGCCAGCAGCCGATCGGGAGAGACTGAAGCTTTCTTT. The V and J genes are TRBV7-3 and TRBJ1-1; no clear D gene. Per germline, CDR1 SGHTA and CDR2 FQGTGA. V was trimmed by 5 bases and J by 5 bases, leaving 12 bases between them. The CDR3 extends over 13 amino acids.

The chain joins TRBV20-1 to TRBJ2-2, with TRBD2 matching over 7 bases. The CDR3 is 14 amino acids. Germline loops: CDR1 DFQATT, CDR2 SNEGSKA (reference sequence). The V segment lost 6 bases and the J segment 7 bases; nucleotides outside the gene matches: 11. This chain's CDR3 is CSAPDSGADGELFF. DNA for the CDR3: TGCAGTGCCCCAGACAGCGGGGCGGACGGGGAGCTGTTTTTT.

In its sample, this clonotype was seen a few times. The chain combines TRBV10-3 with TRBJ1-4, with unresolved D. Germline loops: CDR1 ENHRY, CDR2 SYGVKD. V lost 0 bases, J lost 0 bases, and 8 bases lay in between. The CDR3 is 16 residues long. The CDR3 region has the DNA TGTGCCATCAGTGAGTCGAGGCACACAACTAATGAAAAACTGTTTTTT. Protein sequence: CAISESRHTTNEKLFF.

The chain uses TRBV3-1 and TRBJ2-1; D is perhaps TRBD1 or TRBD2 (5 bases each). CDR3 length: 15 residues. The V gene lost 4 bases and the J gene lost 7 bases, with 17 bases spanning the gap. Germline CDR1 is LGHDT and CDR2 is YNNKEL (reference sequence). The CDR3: CASSRPGTGTNEQFF. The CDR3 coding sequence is TGTGCCAGCAGCCGTCCCGGGACGGGAACGAATGAGCAGTTCTTC.

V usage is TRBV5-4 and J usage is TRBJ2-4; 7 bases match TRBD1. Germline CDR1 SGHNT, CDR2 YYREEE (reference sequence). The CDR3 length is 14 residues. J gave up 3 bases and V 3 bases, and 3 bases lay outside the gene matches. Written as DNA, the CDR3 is TGTGCCAGCAGCTCTCGGGACAGCAAAAACATTCAGTACTTC. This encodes CASSSRDSKNIQYF.